This T cell receptor beta chain was retrieved from a study of T cell repertoires in cytomegalovirus infection. Looking at the study overall: Public TCR beta signatures were indicative of both CMV infection and a matching HLA type.

This clonotype has a handful of counts. Its antigen remains unidentified. TCRdb itself ran the reads through MiXCR, one entry per CDR3 protein. This repertoire shows around 280,000 distinct CDR3 sequences, approximately 14% found once; its top ten account for about 10%. The CDR3 is made up of 15 amino acids. Trimming cost V 4 bases and J 5 bases; bases outside gene matches: 5. Germline V gives CDR1 LNHDA, CDR2 SQIVND (reference sequence). The study's findings and limits: HLA-C-restricted CMV-specific TCR beta clonotypes prevailed in the ex vivo response.

Material: PBMCs. V gene TRBV19 combines with J gene TRBJ2-2, with 9 nucleotides matching TRBD2. The TCR originated in a human donor in good health (CMV status not recorded). Some clones in this sample may be carry-over from other donors' samples. DNA for the CDR3: TGTGCCAGTAGTAGCGGGGGGGCGAGTACCGGGGAGCTGTTTTTT. Its protein product is CASSSGGASTGELFF.